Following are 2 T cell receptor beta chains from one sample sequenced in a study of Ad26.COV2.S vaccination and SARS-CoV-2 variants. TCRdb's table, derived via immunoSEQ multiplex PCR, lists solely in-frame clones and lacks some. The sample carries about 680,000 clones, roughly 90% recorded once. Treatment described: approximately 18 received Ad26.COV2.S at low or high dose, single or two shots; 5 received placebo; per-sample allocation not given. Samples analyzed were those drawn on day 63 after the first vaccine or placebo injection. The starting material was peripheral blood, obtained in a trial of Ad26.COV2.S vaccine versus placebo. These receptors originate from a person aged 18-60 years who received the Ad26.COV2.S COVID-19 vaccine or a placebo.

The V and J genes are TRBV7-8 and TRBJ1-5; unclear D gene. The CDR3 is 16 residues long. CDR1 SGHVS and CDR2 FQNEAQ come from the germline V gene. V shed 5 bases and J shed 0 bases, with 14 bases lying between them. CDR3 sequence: CASSRLQESSNQPQHF. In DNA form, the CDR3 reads TGTGCCAGCAGCCGCTTGCAGGAGTCTAGCAATCAGCCCCAGCATTTT.

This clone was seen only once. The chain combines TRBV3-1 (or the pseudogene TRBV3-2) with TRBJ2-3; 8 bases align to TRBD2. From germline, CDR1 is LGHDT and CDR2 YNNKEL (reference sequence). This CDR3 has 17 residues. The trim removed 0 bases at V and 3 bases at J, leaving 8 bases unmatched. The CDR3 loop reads CASSQDMDGGATDTQYF. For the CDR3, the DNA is TGTGCCAGCAGCCAAGATATGGACGGGGGGGCTACAGATACGCAGTATTTT.